These T cell receptor beta chains were read from a single sample in a study of blood T cells in healthy people across ages. A single record per CDR3 protein comes from TCRdb applying MiXCR to the 5' RACE reads. The sample lists approximately 900,000 distinct CDR3 sequences, 25% to 30% occurring once. This sample also belongs to another study, concerning T cells of mothers and their children.

The sequenced sample was blood. These receptors were collected from a woman in her 40s in good health. Both conserved end residues are trimmed from each CDR3.

j_call v_call cdr3_aa
TRBJ2-7 TRBV5-1 ASSLVTGNSYEQY
TRBJ2-1 TRBV7-8 ASSGTSGGSYNEQF
TRBJ2-1 TRBV5-1 ASSPRGSGGYNEQF
TRBJ1-1 TRBV7-2 ASSFPRQNTEAF
TRBJ2-1 TRBV12-5 ASATGQGYNEQF
TRBJ2-7 TRBV7-2 ASSRLGVYEQY
TRBJ2-7 TRBV7-9 ASSENRGTSAYEQY
TRBJ2-3 TRBV6-6 ASSYRTGGITDTQY
TRBJ2-7 TRBV24-1 ATSDETGGGRNEQY
TRBJ2-3 TRBV7-9 ASSLMRGSTDTQY
TRBJ2-2 TRBV12-3/TRBV12-4 ASRGNRGAGELF
TRBJ2-5 TRBV6-5 ASSYSGSGGAKTQY
TRBJ2-3 TRBV28 ASPDSGQGAYSTDTQY
TRBJ2-3 TRBV20-1 SAPYAGTDTQY
TRBJ2-2 TRBV4-1 ASSQDSRGNTGELF
TRBJ2-6 TRBV6-2/TRBV6-3 ASWVGGAGANVLT
TRBJ2-7 TRBV7-9 AGSRDRGSYEQY
TRBJ1-1 TRBV7-9 ASSQGGQRARAF
TRBJ1-6 TRBV7-3 ASSLGSWNSPLH
TRBJ2-7 TRBV5-1 ASSSTGEPYEQY